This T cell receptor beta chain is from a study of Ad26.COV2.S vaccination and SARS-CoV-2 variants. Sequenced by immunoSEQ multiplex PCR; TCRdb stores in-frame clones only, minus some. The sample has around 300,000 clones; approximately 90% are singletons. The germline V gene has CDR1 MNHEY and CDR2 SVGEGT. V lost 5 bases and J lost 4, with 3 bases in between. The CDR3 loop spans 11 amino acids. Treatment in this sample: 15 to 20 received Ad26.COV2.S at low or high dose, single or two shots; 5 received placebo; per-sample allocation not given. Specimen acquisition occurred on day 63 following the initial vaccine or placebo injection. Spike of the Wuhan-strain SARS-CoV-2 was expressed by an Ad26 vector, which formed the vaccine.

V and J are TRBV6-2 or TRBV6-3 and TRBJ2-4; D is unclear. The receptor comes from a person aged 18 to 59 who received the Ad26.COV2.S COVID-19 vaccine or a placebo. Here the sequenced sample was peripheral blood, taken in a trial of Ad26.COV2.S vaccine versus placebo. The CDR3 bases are TGTGCCAGCAGTAAAAAAAACATTCAGTACTTC. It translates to CASSKKNIQYF.